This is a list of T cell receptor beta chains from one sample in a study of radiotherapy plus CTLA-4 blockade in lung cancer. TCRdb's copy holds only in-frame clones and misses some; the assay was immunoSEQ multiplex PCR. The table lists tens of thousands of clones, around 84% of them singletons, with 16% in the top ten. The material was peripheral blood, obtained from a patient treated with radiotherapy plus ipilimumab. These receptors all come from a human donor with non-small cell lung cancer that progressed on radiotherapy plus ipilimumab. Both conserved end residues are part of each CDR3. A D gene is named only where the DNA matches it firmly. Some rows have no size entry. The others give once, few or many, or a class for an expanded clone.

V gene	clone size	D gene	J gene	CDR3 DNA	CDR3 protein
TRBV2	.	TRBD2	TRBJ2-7	TGTGCCAGCAGCGTAGCGGGGTTGAACGAGCAGTACTTC	CASSVAGLNEQYF
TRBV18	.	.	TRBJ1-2	TGTGCCAGCTCACCCGCCGCAAACTATGGCTACACCTTC	CASSPAANYGYTF
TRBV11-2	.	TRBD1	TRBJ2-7	TGTGCCAGCAGCCACCGGGACAGGAACTACGAGCAGTACTTC	CASSHRDRNYEQYF
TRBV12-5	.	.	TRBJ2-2	TGTGCTAGTGGTTTGGGGACGGGATACACCGGGGAGCTGTTTTTT	CASGLGTGYTGELFF
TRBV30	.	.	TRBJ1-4	TGTGCCTGGGGTTGGGGTACTAATGAAAAACTGTTTTTT	CAWGWGTNEKLFF
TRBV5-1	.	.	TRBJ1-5	TGCGCCAGCAGCTTAGGCCTGAATCAGCCCCAGCATTTT	CASSLGLNQPQHF
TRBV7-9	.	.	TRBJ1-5	TGTGCCAGCAGCTCCGGGCCAGGGCAGCCCCAGCATTTT	CASSSGPGQPQHF
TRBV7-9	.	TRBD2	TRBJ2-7	TGTGCCAGCAGCTCGACTAGCGGGGGATCCTACGAGCAGTACTTC	CASSSTSGGSYEQYF
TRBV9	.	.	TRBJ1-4	TGTGCCAGCAGCGTAGGGGTGGGGGGACAACTGTTTTTT	CASSVGVGGQLFF
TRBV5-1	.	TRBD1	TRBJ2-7	TGCGCCAGCACCCGAGGGACAGGGGCCTACGAGCAGTACTTC	CASTRGTGAYEQYF
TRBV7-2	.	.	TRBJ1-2	TGTGCCAGCAGCCTGGCGCACAGTGGCTATGGCTACACCTTC	CASSLAHSGYGYTF
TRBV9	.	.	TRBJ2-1	TGTGCCAGCAGCGAGGGGTGGGTAGCCTACAATGAGCAGTTCTTC	CASSEGWVAYNEQFF
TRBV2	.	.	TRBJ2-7	TGTGCCAGCACCTTGGACGCCTCCTACGAGCAGTACTTC	CASTLDASYEQYF
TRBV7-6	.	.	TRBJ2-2	TGTGCCAGCAGCTTTCGTGGGACGGATCCGTCCCCGACTTACACCGGGGAGCTGTTTTTT	CASSFRGTDPSPTYTGELFF
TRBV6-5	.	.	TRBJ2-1	TGTGCCAGCAGAAAAGACGGGGGTATGTGGAATGAGCAGTTCTTC	CASRKDGGMWNEQFF
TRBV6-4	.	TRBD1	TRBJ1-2	TGTGCCAGCAGTGCGACAGGGGTCGATGGCTACACCTTC	CASSATGVDGYTF
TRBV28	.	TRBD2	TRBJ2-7	TGTGCCAGCAGATTGGAGATAGCGGGGTTCGGGTACGAGCAGTACTTC	CASRLEIAGFGYEQYF
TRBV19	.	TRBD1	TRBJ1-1	TGTGCCAGTAGTTTGACAGGGGGCAGGGGCACTGAAGCTTTCTTT	CASSLTGGRGTEAFF
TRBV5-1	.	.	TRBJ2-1	TGCGCCAGCTCGACCAAGGCCGGAAGCGGCGAGCAGTTCTTC	CASSTKAGSGEQFF
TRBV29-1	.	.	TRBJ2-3	TGCAGCGTACGGGCCTGGACGAGCACAGATACGCAGTGTTTT	CSVRAWTSTDTQCF
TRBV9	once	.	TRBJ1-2	TGTGCCAGCAGCGTAGGGGGCGGAGGGAGCTATGGCTACACCTTC	CASSVGGGGSYGYTF
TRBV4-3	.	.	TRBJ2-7	TGCGCCAGCAGCCAATTCTCACTGGGCAACTACGAGCAGTACTTC	CASSQFSLGNYEQYF
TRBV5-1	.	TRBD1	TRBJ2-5	TGCGCCAGCAGCGAGGGGGCGGTTCAAGAGACCCAGTACTTC	CASSEGAVQETQYF
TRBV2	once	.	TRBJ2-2	TGTGCCAGCACTGAGAGAAGTGGGGAGCTGTTTTTT	CASTERSGELFF
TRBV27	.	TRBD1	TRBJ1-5	TGTGCCAGCAGTTCAAGACAGGGCTTCAATCAGCCCCAGCATTTT	CASSSRQGFNQPQHF
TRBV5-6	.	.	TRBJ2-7	TGTGCCAGCAGCTTGGCCTCCAGCTACGAGCAGTACTTC	CASSLASSYEQYF
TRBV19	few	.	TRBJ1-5	TGTGCCAGTACCCATTACGAGGGGCAGCCCCAGCATTTT	CASTHYEGQPQHF
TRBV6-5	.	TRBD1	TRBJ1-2	TGTGCCAGCAGTTATGCGGGACAGGGGGCGCGTGGCTACACCTTC	CASSYAGQGARGYTF
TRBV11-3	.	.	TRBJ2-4	TGTGCCAGCAGCCTCGGGGCGGCCAAAAACATTCAGTACTTC	CASSLGAAKNIQYF
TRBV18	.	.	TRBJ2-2	TGTGCCAGCTCACTCGGCAGGGGAACCCGGGAGCTGTTTTTT	CASSLGRGTRELFF
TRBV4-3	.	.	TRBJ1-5	TGCGCCAGCAGCCAAGTCGAGGGGAGCAATCAGCCCCAGCATTTT	CASSQVEGSNQPQHF
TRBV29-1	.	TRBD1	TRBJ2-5	TGCAGCGGTGACACAGGGGCACAAGAGACCCAGTACTTC	CSGDTGAQETQYF
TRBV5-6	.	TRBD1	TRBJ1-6	TGTGCCAGCAGCCCGCAGGGGGCGGGAAATTGGTCACCCCTCCACTTT	CASSPQGAGNWSPLHF
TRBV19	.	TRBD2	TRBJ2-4	TGTGCCAGTAGAGGGGAGGGGTTTGGGGCCAAAAACATTCAGTACTTC	CASRGEGFGAKNIQYF
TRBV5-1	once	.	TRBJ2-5	TGCGCCAGCAGCTTGGCCGGGGGTATTGCGGAGACCCAGTACTTC	CASSLAGGIAETQYF
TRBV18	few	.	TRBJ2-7	TGTGCCAGCTCCGACTCGAGGGAGCAGTACTTC	CASSDSREQYF
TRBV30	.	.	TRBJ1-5	TGTGCCTGGGCCGGCAGGGTTGCGCCCCAGCATTTT	CAWAGRVAPQHF
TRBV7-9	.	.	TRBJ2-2	TGTGCCAGCAGCTTTTTAGTCACCGGGGAGCTGTTTTTT	CASSFLVTGELFF
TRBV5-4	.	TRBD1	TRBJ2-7	TGTGCCAGCAGTTTTGACAGGGGTATTGAGCAGTACTTC	CASSFDRGIEQYF
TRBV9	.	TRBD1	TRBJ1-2	TGTGCCAGCAGCGTAGGGGGGACAGGGTCTCTCTATGGCTACACCTTC	CASSVGGTGSLYGYTF
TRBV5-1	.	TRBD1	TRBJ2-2	TGCGCCAGCAGCACGACAGGGGATGGCGGGGAGCTGTTTTTT	CASSTTGDGGELFF
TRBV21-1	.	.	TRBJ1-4	TGTGCCAGCAGCAAATGGCGGGGCGCGGGGTCTACTAATGAAAAACTGTTTTTT	CASSKWRGAGSTNEKLFF
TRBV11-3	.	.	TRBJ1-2	TGTGCCAGCAGCTCCGACGGGGGGAACTATGGCTACACCTTC	CASSSDGGNYGYTF
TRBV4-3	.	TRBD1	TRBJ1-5	TGCGCCAGCAGCCAAGTTTCAGGGGGCGGGCAGCCCCAGCATTTT	CASSQVSGGGQPQHF
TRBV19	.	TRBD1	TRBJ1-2	TGTGCCAGTAGTTCGCAGGGGGCGCGAAGCTATGGCTACACCTTC	CASSSQGARSYGYTF
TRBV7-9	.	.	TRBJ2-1	TGTGCCAGCAGCTTAGCGCAGGGGACATCCGAGCAGTTCTTC	CASSLAQGTSEQFF
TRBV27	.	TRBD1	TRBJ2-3	TGTGCCAGCAGACTCGCGACAGGGGGTTTGACAGATACGCAGTATTTT	CASRLATGGLTDTQYF
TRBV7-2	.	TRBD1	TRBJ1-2	TGTGCCAGCAGCTCCCGGACAGGGGCTAACTATGGCTACACCTTC	CASSSRTGANYGYTF
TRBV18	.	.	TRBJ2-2	TGTGCCAGCTCACCAAATCCGGCAGGGAGTAGCACCGGGGAGCTGTTTTTT	CASSPNPAGSSTGELFF
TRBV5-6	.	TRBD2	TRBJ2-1	TGTGCCAGCAGCTCTACTAGCGGGAGCCTTTATGAGCAGTTCTTC	CASSSTSGSLYEQFF
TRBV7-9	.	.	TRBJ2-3	TGTGCCAGCAGCTTCCTCGGTGATACGCAGTATTTT	CASSFLGDTQYF
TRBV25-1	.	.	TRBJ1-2	TGTGCCAGCAGCAAGGCAGGAGCTAACTATGGCTACACCTTC	CASSKAGANYGYTF